The 11 T cell receptor beta chains below come from one sample, sequenced in a study of T cell changes during pregnancy in multiple sclerosis. This table comes from immunoSEQ multiplex PCR, and its TCRdb copy is limited to in-frame clones, with some not included. This table holds about 16,000 clones, approximately 95% found once. The material sequenced was peripheral blood, taken in the third trimester of pregnancy. The origin of the receptors is a female donor with multiple sclerosis, enrolled in a pregnancy study.

About this clone: The junction differs from germline at one of its ends, possibly a read error. The V and J genes are TRBV5-5 and TRBJ1-1; 7 bases align to TRBD1. Germline CDR1 reads SGHKS; CDR2 reads YYEKEE (reference sequence). The CDR3 loop spans 14 amino acids. The CDR3 protein is CASNLQGVNPEAFF. DNA for the CDR3: TGTGCCAGCAACTTGCAGGGGGTTAACCCTGAAGCTTTCTTT.

CDR3 nucleotide sequence: TGTGCCAGTAGTAAACTCATACCGGGACAGGGTAATCAGCCCCAGCATTTT. Its protein is CASSKLIPGQGNQPQHF. The chain employs TRBV19 and TRBJ1-5, with 9 positions matching TRBD1. There are 17 residues in the CDR3. V shed 4 bases, J shed 4 bases, and the junction held 11 bases outside the gene matches. In germline, CDR1 is LNHDA, CDR2 SQIVND (reference sequence).

The chain recombines TRBV18 with TRBJ2-2; D is unclear. Germline loops: CDR1 KGHSH, CDR2 LQKENI. V gave up 3 bases and J gave up 5 bases, with 4 bases separating them. There are 12 residues in the CDR3. CDR3 amino acids: CASSPFTGELFF. CDR3 nucleotides: TGTGCCAGCTCACCCTTTACCGGGGAGCTGTTTTTT.

The V call is TRBV11-2, the J call TRBJ2-1; 9 bases align to TRBD2. V lost 1 base, J lost 7 bases, and 11 bases stayed unmatched. The CDR3 totals 17 residues. Germline V gene lookup returns CDR1 SGHAT and CDR2 FQNNGV. In DNA form, the CDR3 reads TGTGCCAGCAGCTTAGGTTTCGCGACTAGCGGCCCTAATGAGCAGTTCTTC. It encodes CASSLGFATSGPNEQFF.

CDR3 loop: CASSVIRGLDKNIQYF. The CDR3 coding sequence is TGTGCCAGCAGCGTAATTAGAGGGTTGGACAAAAACATTCAGTACTTC. The V and J genes are TRBV11-2 and TRBJ2-4; tentatively, D is TRBD2 (5 bases). The V gene's germline CDR1 is SGHAT and CDR2 FQNNGV. CDR3 length equals 16 residues. The V and J ends lost 5 bases and 3 bases respectively, with 17 bases between them.

The rearrangement uses TRBV29-1 and TRBJ2-6; TRBD2 is a possible D gene (5 bases). The CDR3 spans 14 residues. V dropped 6 bases and J dropped 4 bases, with 13 bases sitting between them. Germline lookup yields CDR1 SQVTM and CDR2 ANQGSEA. This chain's CDR3 is CSVRATGGANVLTF. CDR3 bases: TGCAGCGTCCGGGCAACGGGGGGGGCCAACGTCCTGACTTTC.

The rearrangement joins TRBV7-8 to TRBJ1-5; 10 bases align to TRBD1. The CDR3 sequence is 13 residues long. Germline lookup yields CDR1 SGHVS and CDR2 FQNEAQ. Trimming at V came to 5 bases and at J to 8 bases, leaving 3 bases not matched to a gene. CDR3 nucleotides: TGTGCCAGCAGCCGGGACAGGGGCGAGCCCCAGCATTTT. This sequence encodes CASSRDRGEPQHF.

This chain links TRBV7-6 with TRBJ2-1; a possible D gene is TRBD1 (5 bases). The CDR3 runs to 15 residues. V lost 5 bases and J 3 bases, leaving 14 bases between the germline ends. CDR1 SGHVS and CDR2 FNYEAQ come from the germline V gene. The DNA for the CDR3 is TGTGCCAGCAGCAAAGACAGCAACTACTACAATGAGCAGTTCTTC. Translated, it gives CASSKDSNYYNEQFF.

The chain links TRBV21-1 to TRBJ2-7; TRBD1, as called in the table, went unchecked against the DNA. TRBV21-1 is assigned pseudogene status. CDR3 size: 16 residues. Written as DNA, the CDR3 is TGTGCCAGCAGCAAAGTAAGGACAAGGCCACACTACGAGCAGTACTTC. Its translation: CASSKVRTRPHYEQYF.

V usage is TRBV5-4 and J usage is TRBJ2-2; D perhaps matches TRBD1 (6 bases). The CDR3 has 16 residues. V shed 0 bases and J shed 1 base, with 10 bases lying between them. Germline V gives CDR1 SGHNT, CDR2 YYREEE (reference sequence). The CDR3 is CASSLVDRQNTGELFF. DNA of the CDR3: TGTGCCAGCAGCTTGGTTGACAGGCAGAACACCGGGGAGCTGTTTTTT.

V is TRBV19 and J is TRBJ1-1; TRBD1 matches at 7 bases. CDR3 length: 14 amino acids. CDR1 and CDR2 (germline): LNHDA, SQIVND (reference sequence). The junction had 7 bases not matched to a gene; V was cut back by 5 bases and J by 4 bases. CDR3 in amino acids: CASSLGGVGTEAFF. The CDR3 region has the DNA TGTGCCAGTAGTTTAGGGGGCGTAGGCACTGAAGCTTTCTTT.